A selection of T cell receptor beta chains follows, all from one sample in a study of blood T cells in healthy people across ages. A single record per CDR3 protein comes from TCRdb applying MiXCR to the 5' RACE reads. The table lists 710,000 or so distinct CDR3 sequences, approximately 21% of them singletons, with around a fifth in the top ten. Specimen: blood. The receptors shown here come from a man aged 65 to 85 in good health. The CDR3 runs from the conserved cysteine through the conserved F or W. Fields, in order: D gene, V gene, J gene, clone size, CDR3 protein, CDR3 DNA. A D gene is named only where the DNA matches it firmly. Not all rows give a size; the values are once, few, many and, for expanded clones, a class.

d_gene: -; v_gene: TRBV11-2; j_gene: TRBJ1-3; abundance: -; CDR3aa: CASSFQRGDLSGNTIYF; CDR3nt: TGTGCCAGCAGCTTCCAAAGGGGGGACCTCTCTGGAAACACCATATATTTT
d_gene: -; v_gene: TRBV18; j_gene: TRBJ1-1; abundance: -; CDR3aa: CASSPPTGQNTEAFF; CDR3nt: TGTGCCAGCTCACCACCTACAGGGCAAAACACTGAAGCTTTCTTT
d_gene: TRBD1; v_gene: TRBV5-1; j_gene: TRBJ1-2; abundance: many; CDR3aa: CASSSSPSGQYYGYTF; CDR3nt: TGCGCCAGCAGCTCCTCACCTTCGGGACAGTACTATGGCTACACCTTC
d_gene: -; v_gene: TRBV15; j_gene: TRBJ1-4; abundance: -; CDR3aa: CATSRGGNEKLFF; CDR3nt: TGTGCCACCAGCAGAGGGGGTAATGAAAAACTGTTTTTT
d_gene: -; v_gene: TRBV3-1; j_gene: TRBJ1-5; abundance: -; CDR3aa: CASSPADGSQPQHF; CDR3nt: TGTGCCAGCAGCCCAGCGGACGGGAGTCAGCCCCAGCATTTT
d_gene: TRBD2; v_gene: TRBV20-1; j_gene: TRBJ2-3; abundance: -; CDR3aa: CSAREGLAGGRDTQYF; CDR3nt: TGCAGTGCTAGAGAGGGACTAGCGGGGGGTCGGGATACGCAGTATTTT
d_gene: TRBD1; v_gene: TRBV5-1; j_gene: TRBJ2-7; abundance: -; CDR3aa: CASRLTGGGEQYF; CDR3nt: TGCGCCAGCAGATTGACAGGGGGCGGTGAGCAGTACTTC
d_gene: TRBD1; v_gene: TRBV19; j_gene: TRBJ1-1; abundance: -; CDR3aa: CASTGTGGFTEAFF; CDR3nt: TGTGCCAGTACCGGGACAGGGGGCTTCACTGAAGCTTTCTTT
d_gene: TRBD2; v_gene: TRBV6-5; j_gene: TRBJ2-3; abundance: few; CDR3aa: CASTYSGAGGPTDTQYF; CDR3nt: TGTGCCAGCACTTACTCGGGGGCGGGGGGCCCCACAGATACGCAGTATTTT
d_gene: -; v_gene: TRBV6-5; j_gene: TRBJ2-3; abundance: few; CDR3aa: CASVSGTLSTDTQYF; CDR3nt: TGTGCCAGCGTATCCGGGACTTTAAGCACAGATACGCAGTATTTT
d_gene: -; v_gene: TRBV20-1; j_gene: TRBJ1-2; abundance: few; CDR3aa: CSARSPTGSLGYTF; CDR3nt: TGCAGTGCTCGATCACCTACAGGGTCGCTAGGCTACACCTTC
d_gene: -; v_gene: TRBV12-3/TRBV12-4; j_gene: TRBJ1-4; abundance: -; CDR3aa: CASTKGGAVSNEKLFF; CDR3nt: TGTGCCAGCACCAAGGGAGGGGCGGTATCTAATGAAAAACTGTTTTTT
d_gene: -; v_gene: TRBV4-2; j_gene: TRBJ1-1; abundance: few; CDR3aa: CASSQVGESEVFF; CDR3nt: TGTGCCAGCAGCCAAGTAGGGGAATCGGAAGTTTTCTTT
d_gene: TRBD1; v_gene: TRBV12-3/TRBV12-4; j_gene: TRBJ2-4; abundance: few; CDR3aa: CASSSGTEGNIQYF; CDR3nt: TGTGCCAGCAGCTCGGGGACAGAGGGAAACATTCAGTACTTC
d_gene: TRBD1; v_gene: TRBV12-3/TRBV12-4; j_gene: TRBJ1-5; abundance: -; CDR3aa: CASSPGTGRNQPQHF; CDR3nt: TGTGCCAGCAGCCCCGGGACAGGGAGAAATCAGCCCCAGCATTTT
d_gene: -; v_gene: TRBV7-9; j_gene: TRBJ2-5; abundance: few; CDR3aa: CASGESPETQYF; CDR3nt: TGTGCCAGTGGAGAATCGCCAGAGACCCAGTACTTC
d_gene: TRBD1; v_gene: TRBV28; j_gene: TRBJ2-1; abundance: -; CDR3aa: CASSFIGTGGDGQFF; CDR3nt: TGTGCCAGCAGTTTTATCGGGACAGGGGGCGATGGGCAGTTCTTC
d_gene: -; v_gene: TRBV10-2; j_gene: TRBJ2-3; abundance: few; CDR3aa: CASSDPYSQKPSTDTQYF; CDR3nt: TGCGCCAGCAGTGACCCTTACAGCCAAAAGCCTAGCACAGATACGCAGTATTTT
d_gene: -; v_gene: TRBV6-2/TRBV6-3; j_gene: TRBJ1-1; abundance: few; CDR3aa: CASTDRPNTEAFF; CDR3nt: TGTGCCAGCACCGACAGGCCGAACACTGAAGCTTTCTTT
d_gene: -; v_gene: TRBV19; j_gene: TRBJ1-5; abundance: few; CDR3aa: CASSSGGGSNQPQHF; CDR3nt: TGTGCCAGTAGCTCGGGGGGAGGGAGCAATCAGCCCCAGCATTTT
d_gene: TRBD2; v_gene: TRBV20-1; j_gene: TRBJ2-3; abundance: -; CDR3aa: CSASPTSGQNRKDTQYF; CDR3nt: TGCAGTGCTAGCCCGACTAGCGGGCAAAATCGAAAGGATACGCAGTATTTT
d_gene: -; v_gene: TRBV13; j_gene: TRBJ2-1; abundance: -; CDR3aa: CASRVTGKSYNEQFF; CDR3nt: TGTGCCAGCAGAGTTACAGGGAAATCCTACAATGAGCAGTTCTTC
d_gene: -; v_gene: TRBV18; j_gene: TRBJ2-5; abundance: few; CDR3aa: CASSPPGAGETQYF; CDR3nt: TGTGCCAGCTCACCACCGGGGGCAGGGGAGACCCAGTACTTC